The 17 T cell receptor beta chains reported below all come from one sample, sequenced in a study of control samples from healthy donors and cancer patients. Assay used: immunoSEQ multiplex PCR; TCRdb lists only in-frame clones, some missing. Of some 13,000 clones in the sample, around 94% were seen once. Material: PBMCs. The receptors derive from a man aged 65-85 years with head and neck cancer.

The chain carries TRBV12-3 or TRBV12-4 and TRBJ1-6, with D perhaps matching TRBD1 (6 bases). With 5 bases removed from V and 13 bases from J, the gap between germline ends came to 12 bases. The CDR3 extends over 12 amino acids. This CDR3 is CASSVNRAPLHF. CDR3 DNA: TGTGCCAGCAGTGTAAACAGGGCCCCCCTCCACTTT.

In this sample, this clone turned up a few times. V usage is TRBV6-5 and J usage is TRBJ1-3; D not certain. CDR3 length: 15 residues. Germline CDR1 reads MNHEY; CDR2 reads SVGAGI. Deletions cut 1 base from V and 0 bases from J, with 7 bases between. This CDR3 reads CASSYLSSSGNTIYF. In DNA, the CDR3 is TGTGCCAGCAGTTACTTAAGTAGCTCTGGAAACACCATATATTTT.

The chain recombines TRBV29-1 with TRBJ2-1; tentative D call: TRBD2 (6 bases). V was cut by 3 bases and J by 12 bases, with 15 bases left in between. The CDR3 spans 12 residues. Per the germline V gene, CDR1 is SQVTM and CDR2 is ANQGSEA. As DNA, the CDR3 is TGCAGCGTTGACCCCACCGGGGGTGGGCAGTTCTTC. As protein: CSVDPTGGGQFF.

The genes are TRBV12-3 or TRBV12-4 and TRBJ2-1; 7 nucleotides agree with TRBD2. This CDR3 contains 12 residues. Unmatched junction bases numbered 2, after V lost 2 bases and J lost 10 bases. For the CDR3, the DNA is TGTGCCAGCAGTTTAATCGGGGGGGAGCAGTTCTTC. Amino acids: CASSLIGGEQFF.

The table lists this clone with a few counts. The chain combines TRBV2 with TRBJ2-5, with no clear D. Trimming stripped 7 bases from V and 0 bases from J, with 9 bases between. Germline CDR1 SNHLY, CDR2 FYNNEI. The CDR3 covers 13 residues. This chain's CDR3 is CASNQEYQETQYF. CDR3 coding DNA: TGTGCCAGCAATCAGGAATACCAAGAGACCCAGTACTTC.

This clone is a singleton in its sample. This chain connects TRBV7-3 to TRBJ2-4, with D tentatively TRBD1 or TRBD2 (6 bases each). Germline V gene lookup returns CDR1 SGHTA and CDR2 FQGTGA. Trimming left V 2 bases short and J 6 bases short, with 11 bases between. CDR3 size: 14 residues. CDR3 nucleotide sequence: TGTGCCAGCAGCTTAGAGTCGGGGGCAAACATTCAGTACTTC. Its translation is CASSLESGANIQYF. Full variable domain (outside the CDR3, taken from reference TRBV7-3 and TRBJ2-4): GAGVSQTPSNKVTEKGKYVELRCDPISGHTALYWYRQSLGQGPEFLIYFQGTGAADDSGLPNDRFFAVRPEGSVSTLKIQRTERGDSAVYLCASSLESGANIQYFGAGTRLSVL.

This clone has only one observation. The chain links TRBV5-1 to TRBJ2-5; 11 bases align to TRBD1. This CDR3 is built from 15 residues. V dropped 4 bases and J dropped 4; count of bases not matched to a gene: 6. In germline, CDR1 is SGHRS, CDR2 YFSETQ. The CDR3 DNA reads TGCGCCAGCAGCGGCCGGGACAGGGGGGGAGAGACCCAGTACTTC. Its translation is CASSGRDRGGETQYF. Full variable domain (missing parts from reference TRBV5-1 and TRBJ2-5): KAGVTQTPRYLIKTRGQQVTLSCSPISGHRSVSWYQQTPGQGLQFLFEYFSETQRNKGNFPGRFSGRQFSNSRSEMNVSTLELGDSALYLCASSGRDRGGETQYFGPGTRLLVL.

About this clone itself: The junction and the germline gene differ at one end; a read error may be behind it. Other DNA sequences from this sample encode an identical CDR3 as well. J is TRBJ2-7 and V is TRBV6-5; D is possibly TRBD1 (6 bases). Germline CDR1 is MNHEY and CDR2 is SVGAGI. The CDR3 has 14 amino acids. The CDR3 protein is CASSYREVGYEQYF. The CDR3 region has the DNA TGCGCCAGCAGTTACAGGGAAGTAGGCTACGAGCAGTACTTC.

This clone was seen once. The chain is built from TRBV9 and TRBJ1-2; maybe TRBD1 (6 bases). Germline CDR1 and CDR2: SGDLS and YYNGEE. V lost 5 bases and J 6 bases, leaving 20 bases between the germline ends. CDR3 length: 15 residues. CDR3 bases: TGTGCCAGCAGGAAGCCGGGACATCCACTCGATGGCTACACCTTC. The encoded protein is CASRKPGHPLDGYTF.

This clone has a single count. The gene calls are TRBV6-5 and TRBJ2-7, with D uncertain. Germline V lookup: CDR1 MNHEY, CDR2 SVGAGI. With 6 bases removed from V and 3 bases from J, the gap between germline ends came to 15 bases. The CDR3 is 14 amino acids. This CDR3 is CASSRKARDYEQYF. The CDR3 DNA reads as TGTGCCAGCAGCCGAAAGGCCAGAGACTACGAGCAGTACTTC.

Of note for this clone: Other DNA sequences in the same sample also yield this CDR3. V usage is TRBV19 and J usage is TRBJ2-7; D tentatively fits TRBD1 or TRBD2 (5 bases each). Germline CDR1 reads LNHDA; CDR2 reads SQIVND (reference sequence). Trimming left V 6 bases short and J 3 bases short, with 21 bases between. CDR3 size: 16 residues. The CDR3 nucleotides read TGTGCCAGTAGCCCCCAAGTTGGGACGGTATACTACGAGCAGTACTTC. It specifies CASSPQVGTVYYEQYF.

The chain uses TRBV2 and TRBJ2-7; D gene uncertain. Trimming removed 8 bases from V and 6 bases from J, with 14 bases in between. The germline CDR1 and CDR2 sequences are SNHLY and FYNNEI. The CDR3 is 12 residues long. The CDR3 region is CASHRTPFEQYF. In DNA form, the CDR3 reads TGTGCCAGCCACCGGACCCCCTTCGAGCAGTACTTC. Together with reference TRBV2 and TRBJ2-7, the CDR3 gives the full variable domain: EPEVTQTPSHQVTQMGQEVILRCVPISNHLYFYWYRQILGQKVEFLVSFYNNEISEKSEIFDDQFSVERPDGSNFTLKIRSTKLEDSAMYFCASHRTPFEQYFGPGTRLTVT.

The chain recombines TRBV3-1 (or the pseudogene TRBV3-2) with TRBJ2-4; TRBD2 matches 9 bases. CDR3 length: 18 residues. Germline V gene lookup returns CDR1 LGHDT and CDR2 YNNKEL (reference sequence). The V segment lost 1 base and the J segment 4 bases; nucleotides outside the gene matches: 11. CDR3 amino acids: CASSQVLLAGRRKNIQYF. The CDR3 coding sequence is TGTGCCAGCAGCCAAGTGTTGCTAGCGGGGAGACGGAAAAACATTCAGTACTTC.

The rearrangement links TRBV18 to TRBJ1-2, with TRBD1 matching 12 bases. CDR3 size: 15 residues. V was pared by 5 bases and J by 5 bases, with 6 bases of the junction left unmatched. The germline CDR1 and CDR2 sequences are KGHSH and LQKENI. This CDR3 reads CASSEGTGGVYGYTF. The CDR3 DNA reads TGTGCCAGCTCAGAAGGGACAGGGGGCGTTTATGGCTACACCTTC.

V is TRBV12-5 and J is TRBJ2-5, with D maybe TRBD2 (5 bases). The V gene lost 0 bases and the J gene lost 2 bases, with 25 bases spanning the gap. The length of the CDR3 is 20 residues. Germline V lookup: CDR1 LGHNT, CDR2 FRNRAP. The CDR3 nucleotides read TGTGCTAGTGGTTTGGTACCAGCACCGAGGGCCCGACGATTTCAAGAGACCCAGTACTTC. This gives the protein CASGLVPAPRARRFQETQYF.

This chain uses TRBV19 with TRBJ2-3; D is unresolved. CDR3 length equals 13 residues. With 4 bases removed from V and 6 bases from J, the gap between germline ends came to 11 bases. CDR1 is LNHDA and CDR2 is SQIVND in the germline V gene (reference sequence). CDR3 sequence: CASSSQKSDTQYF. CDR3 bases: TGTGCCAGTAGTAGCCAGAAATCGGATACGCAGTATTTT.

The chain has TRBV10-2 and TRBJ2-1; 10 nucleotides match TRBD2. Germline V lookup: CDR1 WSHSY, CDR2 SAAADI. The CDR3 extends over 17 amino acids. V lost 4 bases, J lost 6 bases, and 12 bases stayed unmatched. CDR3 DNA sequence: TGCGCCAGCAGTGCCTTTTCTAGCGGGAGAAGGGGCAATGAGCAGTTCTTC. Translated: CASSAFSSGRRGNEQFF.